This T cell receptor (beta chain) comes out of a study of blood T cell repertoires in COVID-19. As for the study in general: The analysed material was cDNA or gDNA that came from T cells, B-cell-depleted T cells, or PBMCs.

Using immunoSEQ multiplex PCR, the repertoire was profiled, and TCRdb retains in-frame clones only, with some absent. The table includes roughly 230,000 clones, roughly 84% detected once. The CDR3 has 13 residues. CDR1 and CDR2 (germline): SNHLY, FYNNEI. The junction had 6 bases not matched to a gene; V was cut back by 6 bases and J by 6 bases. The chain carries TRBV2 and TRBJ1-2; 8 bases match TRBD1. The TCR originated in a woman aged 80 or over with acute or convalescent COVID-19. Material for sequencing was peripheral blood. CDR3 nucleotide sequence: TGTGCCAGCAGCGGAGACAGGGGTGATGGCTACACCTTC. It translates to CASSGDRGDGYTF.